Below, 14 T cell receptor beta chains from the same sample are listed, as sequenced in a study of cytomegalovirus exposure and HLA in healthy donors (dated by TCRdb to about 2017). The receptor library was made with the immunoSEQ multiplex PCR assay. For the multiplex PCR, a mixture combining 60 forward primers for TCR Vbeta segments and 13 reverse primers for TCR Jbeta segments was used. In its TCRdb copy, this immuneACCESS table keeps in-frame sequences only and misses some clones. Where compared with another copy, unresolved V genes explain less than half of these, and the others have no known cause. The sample table records roughly 49,000 clones; roughly four fifths of these occur just once. Clones ranked in the top ten supply approximately 2.5% of the sample. The source material was PBMCs. These receptors were taken from a boy aged 5-17 years in good health and CMV-seropositive.

The chain is built from TRBV11-1 and TRBJ2-7, with 9 bases identical to TRBD1. CDR3 size: 15 residues. CDR1 is SGHAT, CDR2 FQDESV, per germline (reference sequence). With V trimmed by 4 bases and J by 3 bases, 7 bases remained unmatched. The CDR3 region has the DNA TGTGCCAGCAGCTCAGGAGGGGACAGGGTCTACGAGCAGTACTTC. This encodes CASSSGGDRVYEQYF.

The chain is built from TRBV6-5 and TRBJ2-7, with 10 bases lining up with TRBD1. The V gene end was trimmed by 10 bases and the J gene end by 6 bases; junction bases not matched to a gene: 6. The CDR3 has 12 residues. Germline lookup yields CDR1 MNHEY and CDR2 SVGAGI. The DNA for the CDR3 is TGTGCCATAGGGACAGGGGTAAGCGAGCAGTACTTC. Amino acid sequence: CAIGTGVSEQYF.

As DNA, the CDR3 is TGTGCCAGCAGTTCACCGACGGCAGGCCCCGGATCCTACGAGCAGTACTTC. Amino acids: CASSSPTAGPGSYEQYF. This chain connects TRBV27 to TRBJ2-5, with D unclear. The DNA end is a closer match to TRBJ2-7, so the J assignment may be wrong. The CDR3 contains 17 residues. Germline V CDR1 and CDR2: MNHEY, SMNVEV (reference sequence).

The rearrangement joins TRBV5-1 to TRBJ2-7; the D gene is possibly TRBD1 (7 bases). The CDR3 length is 16 residues. Between the trimmed V and J ends, which lost 4 bases and 1 base, there was a span of 18 bases. Germline-derived CDR1 and CDR2 are SGHRS and YFSETQ. CDR3 DNA sequence: TGCGCCAGCAGCCGGGGGTTCGGGACAGATTCCTACGAGCAGTACTTC. Its protein is CASSRGFGTDSYEQYF.

The J gene is TRBJ2-1, the V gene TRBV5-1; TRBD2 aligns across 10 bases. Unmatched junction bases numbered 9, after V lost 3 bases and J lost 0 bases. The CDR3 totals 18 residues. CDR1 is SGHRS, CDR2 YFSETQ, per germline. CDR3 nucleotides: TGCGCCAGCAGCTCGGTAGCGGGGGGACTGAGCTCCTACAATGAGCAGTTCTTC. This gives the protein CASSSVAGGLSSYNEQFF.

In this sample, this clone turned up once. The rearrangement links TRBV27 to TRBJ2-1, with 12 bases aligning to TRBD2. Trimming took 2 bases from V and 4 from J; bases not matched to a gene: 3. Germline CDR1 and CDR2: MNHEY and SMNVEV (reference sequence). This CDR3 contains 16 residues. Written as DNA, the CDR3 is TGTGCCAGCAGTTTACGACTAGCGGGGGCGTACAATGAGCAGTTCTTC. Residues: CASSLRLAGAYNEQFF.

This clone was observed a few times. The V call is TRBV7-3, the J call TRBJ2-3; unclear D gene. Trimming cost V 5 bases and J 0 bases, with 3 bases left between them. CDR3 size: 12 residues. Per germline, CDR1 SGHTA and CDR2 FQGTGA. As DNA, the CDR3 is TGTGCCAGCAGCCTAAGCACAGATACGCAGTATTTT. Its protein is CASSLSTDTQYF.

The gene calls are TRBV6-5 and TRBJ1-2; 8 positions match TRBD1. The V segment lost 4 bases and the J segment 6 bases; nucleotides outside the gene matches: 4. From germline, CDR1 is MNHEY and CDR2 SVGAGI. This CDR3 has 13 residues. This CDR3 reads CASSFRDRHGYTF. The DNA of the CDR3 is TGTGCCAGCAGTTTTCGGGACAGGCATGGCTACACCTTC.

This chain connects TRBV5-5 to TRBJ1-4; the match to TRBD1 covers 10 bases. V trimming: 5 bases; J trimming: 6 bases; junction bases outside the gene matches: 10. The CDR3 is made up of 16 amino acids. The germline gives CDR1 SGHKS, CDR2 YYEKEE (reference sequence). CDR3 in DNA: TGTGCCAGCAGATCCTGGTTCGGGACAGGGGATGAAAAACTGTTTTTT. Translated: CASRSWFGTGDEKLFF.

This rearrangement joins TRBV29-1 to TRBJ2-1, with D perhaps matching TRBD1 (8 bases). The CDR3 length is 14 residues. Germline V gene sequence: CDR1 SQVTM, CDR2 ANQGSEA. The CDR3 DNA reads as TGCAGTACGGAAGGGACAGGTGGCGGGAGAAAGCAGTTCTTC. As protein: CSTEGTGGGRKQFF.

This chain connects TRBV5-1 to TRBJ2-5, with TRBD1 as a possible D gene (6 bases). This CDR3 is 17 amino acids long. The ends were cut back, 4 bases at V and 1 base at J, with 20 bases in the middle. Germline-derived CDR1 and CDR2 are SGHRS and YFSETQ. CDR3 DNA sequence: TGCGCCAGCAGCCCGGGGACATCTGTAGGGGTCCAAGAGACCCAGTACTTC. This codes for CASSPGTSVGVQETQYF.

J is TRBJ2-1 and V is TRBV7-3; D perhaps matches TRBD2 (5 bases). Germline V gene sequence: CDR1 SGHTA, CDR2 FQGTGA. V lost 5 bases and J lost 4, with 18 bases in between. The CDR3 totals 16 residues. The CDR3 is CASSPTSDLWYNEQFF. CDR3 coding DNA: TGTGCCAGCAGCCCAACTAGTGATCTCTGGTACAATGAGCAGTTCTTC.

J is TRBJ2-2 and V is TRBV29-1, with 7 bases identical to TRBD2. In germline, CDR1 is SQVTM, CDR2 ANQGSEA. V shed 4 bases and J 3 bases; nucleotides not matched to a gene: 5. CDR3 size: 14 residues. The CDR3 nucleotides read TGCAGCGTTGGCCGGGGGGTTGACACCGGGGAGCTGTTTTTT. It codes for CSVGRGVDTGELFF.

The V call is TRBV6-1, the J call TRBJ2-7; perhaps TRBD1 as D (5 bases). The CDR3 runs 14 residues. Trimming shortened V by 1 base and J by 3 bases, and 10 bases separated the two germline ends. Germline assignment: CDR1 MNHNS and CDR2 SASEGT. Here the CDR3 DNA reads TGTGCCAGCAGTGAAGAGGGCAGGGACTACGAGCAGTACTTC. Translating it yields CASSEEGRDYEQYF.